Listed below are T cell receptor beta chains from one sample, sequenced in a study of CD8+ T cells in alopecia areata. Assay used: immunoSEQ multiplex PCR; TCRdb lists only in-frame clones, some missing. The sample records 160,000 or so clones, less than 75% being singletons. The specimen was CD8+ T cells sorted from blood, collected at week 0. These TCRs come from a human donor with alopecia areata. The CDR3 runs from the conserved cysteine through the conserved F or W.

j_call v_call cdr3_aa
TRBJ2-7 TRBV2 CATDRGSYEQYF
TRBJ1-2 TRBV14 CASSLGTGYGYTF
TRBJ2-1 TRBV29-1 CSVGQGLGVNEQFF
TRBJ2-1 TRBV12-5 CASGLGGGDEQFF
TRBJ1-6 TRBV6-6 CASSPDRVRSPLHF
TRBJ2-1 TRBV29-1 CSAERGARYNEQFF
TRBJ2-5 TRBV11-2 CASSLRDLRTQYF
TRBJ2-1 TRBV27 CASRQGGLAVNEQFF
TRBJ2-3 TRBV9 CASSVWDSGTDTQYF
TRBJ2-5 TRBV30 CAWSVGGGETQYF
TRBJ1-1 TRBV7-8 CASSHSGGTEAFF
TRBJ1-1 TRBV5-1 CASSFRAGGPNTEAFF
TRBJ1-1 TRBV29-1 CSVQRQGEAFF
TRBJ1-1 TRBV13 CASSERVGAFF
TRBJ2-7 TRBV7-9 CASSRQGAGYEQYF
TRBJ2-1 TRBV7-3 CASSTDRRQSNEQFF
TRBJ1-1 TRBV14 CASSQGGWVGTEAFF
TRBJ2-4 TRBV7-8 CASSLDRVSENIQYF
TRBJ1-5 TRBV27 CASSFGPGGQPQHF
TRBJ2-1 TRBV27 CASSFTSGGYNEQFF
TRBJ2-1 TRBV13 CASGRASGYNEQFF
TRBJ1-3 TRBV2 CASQGRGRDSGNTIYF
TRBJ2-7 TRBV4-1 CASSQASSTYEQYF